This T cell receptor beta chain was found in a study of CD8 T cells in Susac syndrome. Whole-study context: Roughly 6 sequenced Susac syndrome patients had clinically active disease, while 8 or 9 were in remission.

Patients with Susac syndrome met diagnostic criteria defined recently for definite or probable disease. Random-hexamer reverse transcription was applied to roughly 0.5 to 1 ug RNA. TCRdb redid the calling of the immunoSEQ multiplex PCR reads with MiXCR, one entry per CDR3 protein. The table has around 150,000 distinct CDR3 sequences, approximately 95% seen once. The V end lost 4 bases, the J end lost 1 base, and 8 bases lay between the germline ends. The CDR3 extends over 13 amino acids. Germline lookup yields CDR1 SGDLS and CDR2 YYNGEE. The source of this sequence is a human donor with Susac syndrome. The chain couples TRBV9 to TRBJ1-1; D is uncertain. The sequencing input was CD8+ T cells from PBMCs. CDR3 nucleotide sequence: TGTGCCAGCAGCATGAGAGAGAACACTGAAGCTTTCTTT. Translating it yields CASSMRENTEAFF. The whole variable domain, filled in from reference TRBV9 and TRBJ1-1, reads DSGVTQTPKHLITATGQRVTLRCSPRSGDLSVYWYQQSLDQGLQFLIQYYNGEERAKGNILERFSAQQFPDLHSELNLSSLELGDSALYFCASSMRENTEAFFGQGTRLTVV.